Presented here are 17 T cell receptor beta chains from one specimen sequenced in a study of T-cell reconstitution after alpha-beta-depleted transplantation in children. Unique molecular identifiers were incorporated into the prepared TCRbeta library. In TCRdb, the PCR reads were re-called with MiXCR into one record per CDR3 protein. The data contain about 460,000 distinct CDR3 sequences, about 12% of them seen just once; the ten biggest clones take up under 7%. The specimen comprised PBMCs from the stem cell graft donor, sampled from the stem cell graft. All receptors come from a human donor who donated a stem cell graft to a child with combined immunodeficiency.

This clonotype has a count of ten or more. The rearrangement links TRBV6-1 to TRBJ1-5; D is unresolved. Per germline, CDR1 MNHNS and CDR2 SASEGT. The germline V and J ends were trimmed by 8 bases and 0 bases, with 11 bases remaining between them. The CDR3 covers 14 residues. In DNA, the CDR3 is TGTGCCAGCTCTCGGGGAGGTAGCAATCAGCCCCAGCATTTT. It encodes CASSRGGSNQPQHF.

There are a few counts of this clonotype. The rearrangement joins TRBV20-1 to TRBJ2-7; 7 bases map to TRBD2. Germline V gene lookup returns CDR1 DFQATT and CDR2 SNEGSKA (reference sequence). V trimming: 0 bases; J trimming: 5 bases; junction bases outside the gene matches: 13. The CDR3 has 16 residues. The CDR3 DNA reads TGCAGTGCTAGAGATCCCTCGGGAGGTCCTGGGGACGAGCAGTACTTC. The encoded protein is CSARDPSGGPGDEQYF.

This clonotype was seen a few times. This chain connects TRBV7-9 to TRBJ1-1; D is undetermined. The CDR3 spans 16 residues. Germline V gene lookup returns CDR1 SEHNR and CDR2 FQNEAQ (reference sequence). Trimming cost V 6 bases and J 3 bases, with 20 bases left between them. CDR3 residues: CASRHRGGRLHTEAFF. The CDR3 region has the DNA TGTGCCAGCAGGCACCGTGGAGGGCGGTTACACACTGAAGCTTTCTTT.

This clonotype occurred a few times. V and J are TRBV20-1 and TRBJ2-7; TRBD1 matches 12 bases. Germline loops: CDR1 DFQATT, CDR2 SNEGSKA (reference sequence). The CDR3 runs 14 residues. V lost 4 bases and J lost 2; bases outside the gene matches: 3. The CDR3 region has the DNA TGCAGTGCTACACGGGACAGGGGGCCCTACGAGCAGTACTTC. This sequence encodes CSATRDRGPYEQYF.

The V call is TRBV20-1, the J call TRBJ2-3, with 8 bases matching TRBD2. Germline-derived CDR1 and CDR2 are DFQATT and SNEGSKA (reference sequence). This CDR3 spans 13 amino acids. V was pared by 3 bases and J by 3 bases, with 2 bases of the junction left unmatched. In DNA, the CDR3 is TGCAGTGCTAGCGGGAGGGGAACAGATACGCAGTATTTT. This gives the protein CSASGRGTDTQYF.

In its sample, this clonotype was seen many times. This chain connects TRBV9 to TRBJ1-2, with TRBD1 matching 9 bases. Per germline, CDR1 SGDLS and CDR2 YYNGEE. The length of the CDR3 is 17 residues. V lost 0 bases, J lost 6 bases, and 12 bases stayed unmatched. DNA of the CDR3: TGTGCCAGCAGCGTAGTGATTCCGGGACAGGGTCTTCATGGCTACACCTTC. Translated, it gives CASSVVIPGQGLHGYTF.

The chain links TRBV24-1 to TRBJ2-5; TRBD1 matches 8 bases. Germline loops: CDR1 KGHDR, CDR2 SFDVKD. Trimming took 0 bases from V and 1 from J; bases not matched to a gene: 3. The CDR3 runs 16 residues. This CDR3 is CATSDLPGTGQETQYF. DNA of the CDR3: TGTGCCACCAGTGATTTGCCTGGGACAGGCCAAGAGACCCAGTACTTC.

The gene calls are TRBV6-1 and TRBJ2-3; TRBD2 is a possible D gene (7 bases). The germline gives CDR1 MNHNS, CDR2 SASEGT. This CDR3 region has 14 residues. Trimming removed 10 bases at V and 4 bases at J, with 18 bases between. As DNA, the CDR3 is TGTGCCACACGGTTGGGGGGGCAGGCAGATACGCAGTATTTT. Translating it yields CATRLGGQADTQYF.

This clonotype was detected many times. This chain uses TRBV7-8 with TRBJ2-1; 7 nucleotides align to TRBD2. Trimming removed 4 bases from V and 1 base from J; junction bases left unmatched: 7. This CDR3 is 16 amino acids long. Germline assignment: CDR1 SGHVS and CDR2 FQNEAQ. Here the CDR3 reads CASSSPSGTSYNEQFF. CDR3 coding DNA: TGTGCCAGCAGCTCCCCTAGCGGAACTTCCTACAATGAGCAGTTCTTC.

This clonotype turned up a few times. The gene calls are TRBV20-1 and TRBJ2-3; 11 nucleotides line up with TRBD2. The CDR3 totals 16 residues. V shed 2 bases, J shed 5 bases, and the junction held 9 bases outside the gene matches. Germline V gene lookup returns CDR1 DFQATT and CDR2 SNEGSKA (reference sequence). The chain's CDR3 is CSARQSPTSGRDTQYF. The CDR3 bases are TGCAGTGCTAGACAGTCCCCAACTAGCGGGAGAGATACGCAGTATTTT.

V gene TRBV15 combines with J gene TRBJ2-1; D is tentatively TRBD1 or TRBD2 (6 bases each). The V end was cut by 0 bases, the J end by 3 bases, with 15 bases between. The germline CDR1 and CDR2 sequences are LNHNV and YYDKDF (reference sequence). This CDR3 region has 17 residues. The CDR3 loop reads CATSRDRGGRGYNEQFF. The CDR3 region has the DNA TGTGCCACCAGCAGAGATAGAGGGGGGCGCGGCTACAATGAGCAGTTCTTC. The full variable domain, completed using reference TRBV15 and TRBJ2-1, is DAMVIQNPRYQVTQFGKPVTLSCSQTLNHNVMYWYQQKSSQAPKLLFHYYDKDFNNEADTPDNFQSRRPNTSFCFLDIRSPGLGDTAMYLCATSRDRGGRGYNEQFFGPGTRLTVL.

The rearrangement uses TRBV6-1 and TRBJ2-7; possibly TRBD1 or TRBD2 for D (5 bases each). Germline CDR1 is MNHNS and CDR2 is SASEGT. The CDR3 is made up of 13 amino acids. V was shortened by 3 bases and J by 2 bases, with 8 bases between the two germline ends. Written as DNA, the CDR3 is TGTGCCAGCAGTGACAGGGACCCCTACGAGCAGTACTTC. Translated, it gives CASSDRDPYEQYF.

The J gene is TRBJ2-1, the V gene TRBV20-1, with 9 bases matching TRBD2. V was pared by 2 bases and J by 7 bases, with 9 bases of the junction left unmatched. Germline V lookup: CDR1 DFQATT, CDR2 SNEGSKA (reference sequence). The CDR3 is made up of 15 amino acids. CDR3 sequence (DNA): TGCAGTGCTAGACGAGCGCGGGGGGGTGGGAATGAGCAGTTCTTC. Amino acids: CSARRARGGGNEQFF.

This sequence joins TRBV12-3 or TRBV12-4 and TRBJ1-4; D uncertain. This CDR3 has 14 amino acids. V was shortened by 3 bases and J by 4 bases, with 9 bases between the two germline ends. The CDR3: CASSFLGINEKLFF. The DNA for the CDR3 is TGTGCCAGCAGTTTCCTAGGGATTAATGAAAAACTGTTTTTT.

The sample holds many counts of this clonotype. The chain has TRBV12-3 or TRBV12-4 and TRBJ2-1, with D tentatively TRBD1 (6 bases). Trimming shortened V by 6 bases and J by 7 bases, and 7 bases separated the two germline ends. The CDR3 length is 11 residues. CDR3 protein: CASRQGNEQFF. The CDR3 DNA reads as TGTGCCAGCAGACAGGGAAATGAGCAGTTCTTC.

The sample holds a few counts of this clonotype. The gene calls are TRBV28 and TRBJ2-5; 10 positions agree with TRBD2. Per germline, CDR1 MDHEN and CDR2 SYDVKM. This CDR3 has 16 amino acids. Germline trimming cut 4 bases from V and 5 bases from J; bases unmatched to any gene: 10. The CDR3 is CASSWRSGGARETQYF. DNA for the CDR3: TGTGCCAGCAGTTGGAGAAGCGGGGGGGCCCGGGAGACCCAGTACTTC. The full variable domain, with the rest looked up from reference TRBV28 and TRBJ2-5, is DVKVTQSSRYLVKRTGEKVFLECVQDMDHENMFWYRQDPGLGLRLIYFSYDVKMKEKGDIPEGYSVSREKKERFSLILESASTNQTSMYLCASSWRSGGARETQYFGPGTRLLVL.

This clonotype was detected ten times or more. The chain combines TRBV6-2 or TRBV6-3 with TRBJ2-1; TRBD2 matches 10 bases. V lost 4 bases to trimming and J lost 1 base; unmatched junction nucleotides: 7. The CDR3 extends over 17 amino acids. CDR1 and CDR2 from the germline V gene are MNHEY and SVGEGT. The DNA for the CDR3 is TGTGCCAGCAGTTCTACCCAGCGGGGGGGTTCCTACAATGAGCAGTTCTTC. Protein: CASSSTQRGGSYNEQFF.